This T cell receptor beta chain was captured in a study of blood T cell repertoires in COVID-19. Cohorts were based on clinical histories the participants reported. Germline CDR1 reads SGHRS; CDR2 reads YFSETQ. Between the trimmed V and J ends, which lost 3 bases and 5 bases, there was a span of 20 bases. The CDR3 runs to 16 residues. In the original workflow: Amplification with reference gene primers provided the estimates of nucleated cell counts. The method was immunoSEQ multiplex PCR; TCRdb's version includes in-frame clones alone and lacks a portion of them. V and J calls and clone size come straight from that table; D and trimming were deduced from the DNA. The table shows almost 85,000 clones, with around 89% occurring only once.

The source material was PBMCs or T cells enriched from blood (not recorded which). V and J are TRBV5-1 and TRBJ2-5, with a weak D call TRBD1 (6 bases). The sequence was collected from a woman aged 45-65 years with acute COVID-19. The CDR3 nucleotides read TGCGCCAGCAGCTACCCCAGGGAAGGGGGTGAGGAGACCCAGTACTTC. It is translated as CASSYPREGGEETQYF.